A single sample is the source of the 7 T cell receptor beta chains below, sequenced in a study of cytomegalovirus exposure and HLA in healthy donors. Clones were read by immunoSEQ multiplex PCR, and TCRdb kept only the in-frame ones, dropping some. The sample lists some 90,000 clones, over 75% seen once, with around 6.3% in the top ten. Input material: PBMCs. The source of these receptors is a man younger than 35 in good health and CMV-seropositive.

The chain couples TRBV10-3 to TRBJ2-3; TRBD1 aligns across 7 bases. CDR3 length: 14 residues. Germline V gene sequence: CDR1 ENHRY, CDR2 SYGVKD. Germline trimming cut 7 bases from V and 0 bases from J; bases unmatched to any gene: 4. The CDR3 is CAITQGESTDTQYF. CDR3 DNA: TGTGCCATCACTCAGGGGGAAAGCACAGATACGCAGTATTTT.

The V call is TRBV11-1, the J call TRBJ2-5; 7 bases match TRBD2. This CDR3 has 14 amino acids. J lost 3 bases, V lost 6 bases, and 7 bases had no gene match. Germline lookup yields CDR1 SGHAT and CDR2 FQDESV (reference sequence). The CDR3 bases are TGTGCCAGCAGTAACCCGGGAGGAGAAGAGACCCAGTACTTC. Protein: CASSNPGGEETQYF.

The V gene is TRBV18, the J gene TRBJ2-7; 11 positions match TRBD2. CDR1 KGHSH and CDR2 LQKENI come from the germline V gene. The junction had 7 bases not matched to a gene; V was cut back by 5 bases and J by 4 bases. This CDR3 is 15 amino acids long. The CDR3 here is CASSATSGSRYEQYF. The CDR3 DNA reads as TGTGCCAGCTCAGCTACTAGCGGGAGTAGGTACGAGCAGTACTTC.

V and J are TRBV6-5 and TRBJ2-5; a weak D match, TRBD2 (6 bases). The CDR3 is made up of 13 amino acids. The V end lost 6 bases, the J end lost 2 bases, and 10 bases lay between the germline ends. Germline-derived CDR1 and CDR2 are MNHEY and SVGAGI. CDR3 coding DNA: TGTGCCAGCAGGCGGGGACCACAAGAGACCCAGTACTTC. Translated, it gives CASRRGPQETQYF.

The chain employs TRBV14 and TRBJ1-6; possibly TRBD1 for D (6 bases). The germline V and J ends were trimmed by 3 bases and 0 bases, with 12 bases remaining between them. CDR3 length: 17 residues. In germline, CDR1 is SGHDN, CDR2 FVKESK. The CDR3 protein is CASSQGARSSYNSPLHF. In DNA, the CDR3 is TGTGCCAGCAGCCAGGGGGCGAGGAGCTCCTATAATTCACCCCTCCACTTT.

The gene calls are TRBV5-6 and TRBJ2-1; 9 bases match TRBD2. Germline loops: CDR1 SGHDT, CDR2 YYEEEE. With V trimmed by 2 bases and J by 4 bases, 7 bases remained unmatched. The CDR3 is 16 residues long. In DNA, the CDR3 is TGTGCCAGCAGCTTTCGGGCGGCGGGAGGGTACAATGAGCAGTTCTTC. The encoded protein is CASSFRAAGGYNEQFF. The full variable domain, rest sourced from reference TRBV5-6 and TRBJ2-1, is DAGVTQSPTHLIKTRGQQVTLRCSPKSGHDTVSWYQQALGQGPQFIFQYYEEEERQRGNFPDRFSGHQFPNYSSELNVNALLLGDSALYLCASSFRAAGGYNEQFFGPGTRLTVL.

The J gene is TRBJ2-3, the V gene TRBV4-1; D remains ambiguous. The CDR3 is 13 residues long. Germline V gene data show CDR1 as MGHRA and CDR2 as YSYEKL. V dropped 4 bases and J dropped 3 bases, with 8 bases sitting between them. This CDR3 reads CASSPTGTDTQYF. The CDR3 DNA sequence: TGCGCCAGCAGCCCGACCGGGACAGATACGCAGTATTTT.